This T cell receptor beta chain emerged from a study of blood T cell repertoires in COVID-19 (dated by TCRdb to 2018 to 2021). The study in broad terms: Samples from collaborators originated in the United States, Italy and Spain and spanned both the acute and convalescent phases of COVID-19. The prospective study material was composed of cDNA or gDNA derived from T cells, B-cell-depleted T cells, or PBMCs. The dataset comprised deeply sampled blood TCRbeta repertoires from subjects exposed to, actively infected with, or recovered from COVID-19. A freely available public database, intended as a resource for researchers studying the immune response to SARS-CoV-2, is where the repertoires were released. Samples were obtained from the ongoing ImmuneRACE study (first 160 participants) and from over 1,000 subjects provided by 6 global collaborators. The sample metadata nearly always contained a de-identified subject ID, COVID-19 status, age in years and sex. HLA class I and class II types, where available, came from metadata supplied by the sample provider rather than from assay-based typing.

Comment on this clone: The antigen this receptor binds is unknown. No quality values exist for individual bases; no much larger clone is one base distant.

Paper-wide results and their limitations: The quantity of clinical and demographic metadata differed by source and by participant and was supplied without curation.

In the prospective study, participants were roughly 18 to 90 years old, resided in about two dozen geographic areas of the United States, and were enrolled through a virtual design. In the prospective study, cohorts were assigned on the basis of participant-reported clinical history obtained from a screening survey and a study questionnaire. Recovered participants in ImmuneRACE Cohort 3 were defined as having two consecutive negative NP/OP PCR tests, clearance from a healthcare professional, or resolution of symptoms. In the prospective study, whole blood, serum and a nasopharyngeal or oropharyngeal swab were collected from each participant by mobile phlebotomists. Participants in the prospective study had the option to provide additional blood draws and questionnaires over an approximately 2-month period. Blood samples from the prospective study were shipped frozen or at room temperature prior to DNA extraction.

The immunoSEQ Assay, a bias-controlled multiplex PCR, was used to amplify TCRbeta CDR3 regions from genomic DNA. The original methods were these. Within the assay, amplification of reference gene primers was used to estimate how many nucleated cells each sample contained. Sequence reads were collapsed and filtered to measure the absolute abundance of every unique TCRbeta CDR3 rearrangement. For each sample, productive Simpson clonality was calculated as the square root of Simpson's diversity index across productive rearrangements. TCRdb's version of the immuneACCESS table is confined to in-frame rearrangements and falls short of the full clone set. An unresolved V gene accounts for under half of the shortfall where checked; the remainder is of unknown origin. V, J and clone size are taken as reported in that table, and D and trimming were inferred from the DNA itself. This sample is represented by about 380,000 clones; more than 75% of them were singletons. The top ten clonotypes cover more than 0.95% of the sample.

The TCR was taken from a young woman who had recovered from COVID-19. Material: PBMCs or T cells enriched from blood (not recorded which).

The CDR3 protein sequence reads: CASSTGFSSYNSPLHF. The DNA reads TGTGCCAGCAGCACAGGGTTTAGCTCCTATAATTCACCCCTCCACTTT. This receptor chain uses TRBV9 and TRBJ1-6, with TRBD1 perhaps the D gene, on 6 matching bases. The germline V gene encodes CDR1 SGDLS and CDR2 YYNGEE. Cut back by 4 bases and 0 bases, the V and J ends lie 11 bases apart. Its CDR3 holds 16 amino acids, cysteine through phenylalanine. Only CDR3 DNA remains: 48 bases, in frame from the first base.